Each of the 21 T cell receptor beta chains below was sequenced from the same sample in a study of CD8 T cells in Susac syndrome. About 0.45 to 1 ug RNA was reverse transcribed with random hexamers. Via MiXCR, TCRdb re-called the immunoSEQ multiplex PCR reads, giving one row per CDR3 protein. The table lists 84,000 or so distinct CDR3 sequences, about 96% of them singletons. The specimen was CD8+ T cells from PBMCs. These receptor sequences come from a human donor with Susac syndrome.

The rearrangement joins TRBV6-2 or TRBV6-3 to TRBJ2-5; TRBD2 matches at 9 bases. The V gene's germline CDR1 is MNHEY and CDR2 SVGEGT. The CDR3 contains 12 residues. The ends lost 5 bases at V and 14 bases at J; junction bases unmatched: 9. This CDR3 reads CASSLGTSTNYF. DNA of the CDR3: TGTGCCAGCAGTCTTGGGACTAGCACTAACTACTTC.

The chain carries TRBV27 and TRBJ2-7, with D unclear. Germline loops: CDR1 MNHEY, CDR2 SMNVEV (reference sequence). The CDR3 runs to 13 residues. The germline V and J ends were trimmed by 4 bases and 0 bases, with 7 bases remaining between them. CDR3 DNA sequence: TGTGCCAGCAGTTATCAGAGCTCCTACGAGCAGTACTTC. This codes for CASSYQSSYEQYF.

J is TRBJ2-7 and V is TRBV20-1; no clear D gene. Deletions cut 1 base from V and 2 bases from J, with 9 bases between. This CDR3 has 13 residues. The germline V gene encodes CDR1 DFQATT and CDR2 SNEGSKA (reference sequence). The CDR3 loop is CSARGGTTYEQYV. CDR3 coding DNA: TGCAGTGCTAGAGGCGGCACAACCTACGAGCAGTACGTC.

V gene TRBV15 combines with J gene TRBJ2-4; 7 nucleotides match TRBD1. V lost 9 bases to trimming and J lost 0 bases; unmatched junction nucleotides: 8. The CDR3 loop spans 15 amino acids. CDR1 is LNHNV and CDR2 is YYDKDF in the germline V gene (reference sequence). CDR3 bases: TGTGCCACTAGACGGGACAGAGGAGCCAAAAACATTCAGTACTTC. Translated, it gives CATRRDRGAKNIQYF.

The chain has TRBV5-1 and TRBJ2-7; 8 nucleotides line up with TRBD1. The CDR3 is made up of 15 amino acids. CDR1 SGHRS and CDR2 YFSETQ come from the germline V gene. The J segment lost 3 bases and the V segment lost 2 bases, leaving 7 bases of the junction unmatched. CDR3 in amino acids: CASSFSGTGDYEQYF. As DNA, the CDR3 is TGCGCCAGCAGCTTTTCCGGGACAGGAGACTACGAGCAGTACTTC.

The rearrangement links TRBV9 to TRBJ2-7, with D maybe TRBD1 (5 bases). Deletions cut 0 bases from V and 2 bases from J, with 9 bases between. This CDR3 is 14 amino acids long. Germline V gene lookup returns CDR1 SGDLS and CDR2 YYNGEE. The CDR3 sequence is CASSVGGRTYEQYF. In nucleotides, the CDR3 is TGTGCCAGCAGCGTAGGGGGCAGAACCTACGAGCAGTACTTC.

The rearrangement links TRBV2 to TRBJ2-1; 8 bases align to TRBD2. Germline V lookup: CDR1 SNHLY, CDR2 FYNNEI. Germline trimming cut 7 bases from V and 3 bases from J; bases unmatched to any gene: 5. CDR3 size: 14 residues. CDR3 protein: CASNVAGNYNEQFF. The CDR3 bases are TGTGCCAGCAACGTAGCGGGAAACTACAATGAGCAGTTCTTC.

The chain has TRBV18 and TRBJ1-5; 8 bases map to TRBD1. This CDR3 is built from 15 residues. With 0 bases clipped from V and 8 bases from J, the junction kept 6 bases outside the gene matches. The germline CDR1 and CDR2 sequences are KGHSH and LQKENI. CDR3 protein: CASSPPDRAPEPQHF. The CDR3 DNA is TGTGCCAGCTCACCACCGGACAGGGCGCCGGAGCCCCAGCATTTT. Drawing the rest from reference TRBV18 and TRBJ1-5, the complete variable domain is NAGVMQNPRHLVRRRGQEARLRCSPMKGHSHVYWYRQLPEEGLKFMVYLQKENIIDESGMPKERFSAEFPKEGPSILRIQQVVRGDSAAYFCASSPPDRAPEPQHFGDGTRLSIL.

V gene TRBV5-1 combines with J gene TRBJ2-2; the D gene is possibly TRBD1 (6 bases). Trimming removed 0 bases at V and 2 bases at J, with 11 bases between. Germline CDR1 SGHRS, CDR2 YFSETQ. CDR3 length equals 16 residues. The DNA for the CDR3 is TGCGCCAGCAGCTTGGTTTCACAGGGAAACACCGGGGAGCTGTTTTTT. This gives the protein CASSLVSQGNTGELFF. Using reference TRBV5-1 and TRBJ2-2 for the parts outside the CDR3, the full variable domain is KAGVTQTPRYLIKTRGQQVTLSCSPISGHRSVSWYQQTPGQGLQFLFEYFSETQRNKGNFPGRFSGRQFSNSRSEMNVSTLELGDSALYLCASSLVSQGNTGELFFGEGSRLTVL.

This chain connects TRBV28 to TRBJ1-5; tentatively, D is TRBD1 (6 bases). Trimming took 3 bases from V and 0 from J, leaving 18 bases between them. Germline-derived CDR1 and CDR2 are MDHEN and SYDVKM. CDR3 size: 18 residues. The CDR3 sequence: CASSFQPGQLNSNQPQHF. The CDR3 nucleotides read TGTGCCAGCAGTTTCCAGCCAGGACAGCTGAATAGCAATCAGCCCCAGCATTTT.

The CDR3 bases are TGTGCCAGCAGCTTAGCCTCTCGGGACGGGGAGCTGTTTTTT. This gives the protein CASSLASRDGELFF. V and J are TRBV11-2 and TRBJ2-2, with D maybe TRBD2 (5 bases). CDR1 and CDR2 from the germline V gene are SGHAT and FQNNGV. CDR3 size: 14 residues. Trimming pared 1 base from V and 7 bases from J, leaving 10 bases between.

The CDR3 is CASSRGRSGGYNNEQFF. For the CDR3, the DNA is TGTGCCAGCAGCCGAGGGAGGAGCGGGGGGTATAACAATGAGCAGTTCTTC. This chain joins TRBV14 and TRBJ2-1; 9 bases are a match to TRBD2. The CDR3 loop spans 17 amino acids. Germline values: CDR1 SGHDN, CDR2 FVKESK. Trimming removed 4 bases from V and 5 bases from J; junction bases left unmatched: 12.

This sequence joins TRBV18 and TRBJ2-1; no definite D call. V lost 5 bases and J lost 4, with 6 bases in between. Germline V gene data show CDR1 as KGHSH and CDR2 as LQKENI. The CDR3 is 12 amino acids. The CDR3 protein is CASSVSYNEQFF. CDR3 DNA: TGTGCCAGCTCAGTCAGTTACAATGAGCAGTTCTTC.

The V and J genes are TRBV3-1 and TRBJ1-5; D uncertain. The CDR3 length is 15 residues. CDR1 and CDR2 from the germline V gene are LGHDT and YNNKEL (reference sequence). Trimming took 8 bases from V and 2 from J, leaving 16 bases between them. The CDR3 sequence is CASSHSPSGNQPQHF. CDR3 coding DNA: TGTGCCAGCTCCCACAGCCCCAGTGGCAATCAGCCCCAGCATTTT.

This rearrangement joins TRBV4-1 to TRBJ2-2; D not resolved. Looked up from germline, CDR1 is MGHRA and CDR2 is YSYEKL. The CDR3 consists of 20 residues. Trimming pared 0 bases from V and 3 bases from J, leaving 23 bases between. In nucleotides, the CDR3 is TGCGCCAGCAGCCAAGATCCCCCAGAATCTATCATCACCGACACCGGGGAGCTGTTTTTT. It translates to CASSQDPPESIITDTGELFF.

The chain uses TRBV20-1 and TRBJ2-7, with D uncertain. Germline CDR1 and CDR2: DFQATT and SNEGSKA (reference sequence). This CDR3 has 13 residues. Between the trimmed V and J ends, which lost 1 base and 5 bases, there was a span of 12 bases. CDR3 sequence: CSARGSWVDEQYF. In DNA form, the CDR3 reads TGCAGTGCTAGAGGGTCCTGGGTGGACGAGCAGTACTTC.

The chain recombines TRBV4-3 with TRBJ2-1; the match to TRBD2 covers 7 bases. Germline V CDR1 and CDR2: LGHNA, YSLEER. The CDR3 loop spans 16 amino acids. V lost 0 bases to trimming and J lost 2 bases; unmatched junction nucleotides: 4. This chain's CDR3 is CASSQDYGGAYNEQFF. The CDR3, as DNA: TGCGCCAGCAGCCAAGATTATGGGGGGGCCTACAATGAGCAGTTCTTC.

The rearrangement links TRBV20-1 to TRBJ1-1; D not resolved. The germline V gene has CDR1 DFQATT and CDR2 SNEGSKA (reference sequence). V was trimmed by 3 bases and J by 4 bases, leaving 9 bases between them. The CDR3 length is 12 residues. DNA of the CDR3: TGCAGTGCTAGGTGGCAAACCACTGAAGCTTTCTTT. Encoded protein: CSARWQTTEAFF.

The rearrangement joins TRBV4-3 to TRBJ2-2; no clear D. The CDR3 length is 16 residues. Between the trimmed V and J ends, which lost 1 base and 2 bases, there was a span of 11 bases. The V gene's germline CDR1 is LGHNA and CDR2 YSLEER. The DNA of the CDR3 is TGCGCCAGCAGCCAAGTAGCCCCCAGCAACACCGGGGAGCTGTTTTTT. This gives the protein CASSQVAPSNTGELFF.

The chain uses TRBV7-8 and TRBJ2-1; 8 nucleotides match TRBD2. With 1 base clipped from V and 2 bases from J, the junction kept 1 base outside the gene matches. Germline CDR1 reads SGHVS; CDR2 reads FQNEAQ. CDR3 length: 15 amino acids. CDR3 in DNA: TGTGCCAGCAGCTTAGAACTAGCGGCCTACAATGAGCAGTTCTTC. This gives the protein CASSLELAAYNEQFF.

The chain's CDR3 is CASNVEAVQETQYF. DNA of the CDR3: TGTGCCAGCAACGTGGAGGCGGTCCAAGAGACCCAGTACTTC. This chain links TRBV5-6 with TRBJ2-5; TRBD2 might be the D (5 bases). There are 14 residues in the CDR3. CDR1 SGHDT and CDR2 YYEEEE come from the germline V gene. Trimming stripped 6 bases from V and 1 base from J, with 13 bases between.